This entry lists 25 T cell receptor beta chains sequenced from one sample in a study of blood T cell repertoires in COVID-19. Sequenced by immunoSEQ multiplex PCR; TCRdb stores in-frame clones only, minus some. The table lists 150,000 to 200,000 clones, 85% to 95% of them singletons. Sequences were obtained from peripheral blood. The origin of the receptors is a woman between 45 and 60 years old with acute or convalescent COVID-19.

The chain joins TRBV5-8 to TRBJ1-2; D unresolved. V lost 3 bases, J lost 4 bases, and 19 bases lay in between. This CDR3 has 16 residues. Germline CDR1 reads SGHTS; CDR2 reads YDEGEE. Here the CDR3 reads CASSSLQMVMIYGYTF. For the CDR3, the DNA is TGTGCCAGCAGCTCATTACAGATGGTAATGATCTATGGCTACACCTTC.

The J gene is TRBJ1-4, the V gene TRBV5-1; 8 bases agree with TRBD1. The CDR3 sequence is 14 residues long. J lost 7 bases, V lost 4 bases, and 6 bases had no gene match. CDR1 is SGHRS and CDR2 is YFSETQ in the germline V gene. The CDR3 region is CASSPGTGFEKLFF. In DNA, the CDR3 is TGCGCCAGCAGCCCCGGGACAGGTTTTGAAAAACTGTTTTTT.

V gene TRBV30 combines with J gene TRBJ1-3, with D possibly matching TRBD1 (5 bases). CDR1 and CDR2 from the germline V gene are GTSNPN and SVGIG (reference sequence). The V and J ends lost 4 bases and 0 bases respectively, with 13 bases between them. The CDR3 runs to 15 residues. The CDR3 DNA reads as TGTGCCTGGATCCCGGGACTGAGCTCTGGAAACACCATATATTTT. Its translation: CAWIPGLSSGNTIYF.

The genes are TRBV6-6 and TRBJ1-1, with D unresolved. This CDR3 has 13 residues. Germline-derived CDR1 and CDR2 are MNHNY and SVGAGI (reference sequence). The V and J ends lost 6 bases and 3 bases respectively, with 11 bases between them. The CDR3 spells CASRPQAHTEAFF. The CDR3, as DNA: TGTGCCAGCAGACCTCAGGCACACACTGAAGCTTTCTTT.

The chain combines TRBV19 with TRBJ1-6, with TRBD1 matching over 7 bases. CDR1 is LNHDA, CDR2 SQIVND, per germline (reference sequence). CDR3 length: 15 residues. The V and J ends lost 4 bases and 9 bases, in that order; junction bases with no gene match: 9. The CDR3 reads CASSTRQGLGSPLHF. The CDR3 nucleotides read TGTGCCAGTAGTACCAGACAGGGATTGGGTTCACCCCTCCACTTT.

The chain is built from TRBV3-1 (or the pseudogene TRBV3-2) and TRBJ1-6; tentatively, D is TRBD1 (6 bases). This CDR3 region has 13 residues. With 7 bases removed from V and 10 bases from J, the gap between germline ends came to 14 bases. The V gene's germline CDR1 is LGHDT and CDR2 YNNKEL (reference sequence). The CDR3 region is CASTLGGDSPLHF. CDR3 DNA sequence: TGTGCCAGCACCCTAGGGGGGGACTCACCCCTCCACTTT.

The rearrangement uses TRBV20-1 and TRBJ2-1; no clear D. Germline V gives CDR1 DFQATT, CDR2 SNEGSKA (reference sequence). The ends were cut back, 6 bases at V and 10 bases at J, with 13 bases in the middle. This CDR3 spans 11 amino acids. DNA of the CDR3: TGCAGTGCCCGCAATCTTGCGGAGCAGTTCTTC. The encoded protein is CSARNLAEQFF.

In its sample, this clone was seen a few times. CDR3 in amino acids: CASSPGTDLGNSPLHF. CDR3 sequence (DNA): TGTGCCAGCTCACCGGGGACAGATCTAGGGAATTCACCCCTCCACTTT. The chain links TRBV18 to TRBJ1-6; 7 nucleotides align to TRBD1. Germline values: CDR1 KGHSH, CDR2 LQKENI. CDR3 length: 16 residues. V was pared by 3 bases and J by 7 bases, with 9 bases of the junction left unmatched.

V gene TRBV2 combines with J gene TRBJ2-2; no definite D call. V lost 6 bases to trimming and J lost 0 bases, with 11 bases between them. The CDR3 has 15 amino acids. Germline V lookup: CDR1 SNHLY, CDR2 FYNNEI. The CDR3 DNA follows: TGTGCCAGCAGGCAACAGCATGCGAACACCGGGGAGCTGTTTTTT. Residues: CASRQQHANTGELFF.

The chain employs TRBV13 and TRBJ1-2, with 8 bases matching TRBD1. Germline V lookup: CDR1 PRHDT, CDR2 FYEKMQ (reference sequence). After removal of 5 bases from V and 8 bases from J, the junction contained 13 bases not matched to a gene. The CDR3 loop spans 15 amino acids. The chain's CDR3 is CASSHLLRQGIGYTF. The CDR3, as DNA: TGTGCCAGCAGCCATCTCCTACGACAGGGGATCGGCTACACCTTC.

The chain combines TRBV3-1 (or the pseudogene TRBV3-2) with TRBJ1-1; TRBD1 might be the D (5 bases). Between the trimmed V and J ends, which lost 4 bases and 7 bases, there was a span of 13 bases. Germline V lookup: CDR1 LGHDT, CDR2 YNNKEL (reference sequence). The CDR3 length is 13 residues. The DNA of the CDR3 is TGTGCCAGCAGCCCTGCGTTAGGGGATGAAGCTTTCTTT. It codes for CASSPALGDEAFF.

V is TRBV3-1 (or the pseudogene TRBV3-2) and J is TRBJ1-2; 9 bases fit TRBD1. In germline, CDR1 is LGHDT, CDR2 YNNKEL (reference sequence). The CDR3 sequence is 18 residues long. V shed 10 bases, J shed 3 bases, and the junction held 21 bases outside the gene matches. For the CDR3, the DNA is TGTGCCACCAACATCCGGGACAGGGTGGGGGTCTGTCACTATGGCTACACCTTC. Amino acids: CATNIRDRVGVCHYGYTF.

V is TRBV19 and J is TRBJ1-5, with 10 bases identical to TRBD1. The germline V gene encodes CDR1 LNHDA and CDR2 SQIVND (reference sequence). After removal of 6 bases from V and 3 bases from J, the junction contained 5 bases not matched to a gene. This CDR3 is built from 15 residues. CDR3 sequence reads: CASRADRGDNQPQHF. The CDR3 DNA is TGTGCCAGTAGAGCGGACAGGGGGGACAATCAGCCCCAGCATTTT.

The chain links TRBV5-5 to TRBJ2-1, with D perhaps matching TRBD2 (6 bases). The CDR3 loop spans 12 amino acids. The V gene's germline CDR1 is SGHKS and CDR2 YYEKEE (reference sequence). The V gene lost 3 bases and the J gene lost 6 bases, with 7 bases spanning the gap. Here the CDR3 reads CASSSGGNEQFF. CDR3 DNA sequence: TGTGCCAGCAGCTCCGGGGGCAATGAGCAGTTCTTC.

The rearrangement links TRBV5-1 to TRBJ1-1; D unresolved. The CDR3 runs to 13 residues. Trimming cost V 4 bases and J 7 bases, with 14 bases left between them. The germline CDR1 and CDR2 sequences are SGHRS and YFSETQ. In DNA, the CDR3 is TGCGCCAGCAGCAGCGAGGGAATCAATGAAGCTTTCTTT. This encodes CASSSEGINEAFF.

The J gene is TRBJ1-1, the V gene TRBV29-1; D might be TRBD1 (6 bases). V lost 4 bases to trimming and J lost 7 bases, with 7 bases between them. The germline CDR1 and CDR2 sequences are SQVTM and ANQGSEA. CDR3 length: 10 amino acids. The DNA for the CDR3 is TGCAGCGTTGGACAGGATGAAGCTTTCTTT. Translated: CSVGQDEAFF.

The V and J genes are TRBV7-2 and TRBJ1-4; D possibly corresponds to TRBD1 (5 bases). The length of the CDR3 is 15 residues. Trimming pared 2 bases from V and 3 bases from J, leaving 10 bases between. Germline V CDR1 and CDR2: SGHTA, FQGNSA. In DNA form, the CDR3 reads TGTGCCAGCAGCTTACGCCCAGGGTCTAATGAAAAACTGTTTTTT. This gives the protein CASSLRPGSNEKLFF.

This sequence joins TRBV11-2 and TRBJ2-1; 9 positions match TRBD2. Germline lookup yields CDR1 SGHAT and CDR2 FQNNGV. CDR3 size: 15 residues. V gave up 2 bases and J gave up 7 bases; unmatched junction bases: 6. The CDR3 reads CASSLRSGSPNEQFF. DNA of the CDR3: TGTGCCAGCAGCTTACGTAGCGGGAGTCCTAATGAGCAGTTCTTC. The full variable domain, in which reference TRBV11-2 and TRBJ2-1 provide the parts outside the CDR3, is EAGVAQSPRYKIIEKRQSVAFWCNPISGHATLYWYQQILGQGPKLLIQFQNNGVVDDSQLPKDRFSAERLKGVDSTLKIQPAKLEDSAVYLCASSLRSGSPNEQFFGPGTRLTVL.

This chain uses TRBV7-9 with TRBJ1-5; no definite D call. Trimming took off 1 base at V and 6 bases at J, with 7 bases between the two ends. The length of the CDR3 is 13 residues. Germline CDR1 SEHNR, CDR2 FQNEAQ (reference sequence). The CDR3 spells CASSLGSSQPQHF. CDR3 bases: TGTGCCAGCAGCTTAGGGTCGAGTCAGCCCCAGCATTTT.

The chain combines TRBV3-1 (or the pseudogene TRBV3-2) with TRBJ1-1; the match to TRBD1 covers 8 bases. The CDR3 consists of 16 residues. With 1 base clipped from V and 5 bases from J, the junction kept 9 bases outside the gene matches. Germline CDR1 LGHDT, CDR2 YNNKEL (reference sequence). The CDR3 DNA reads TGTGCCAGCAGCCAAGGTACCTTCGACAGGGGAACTGAAGCTTTCTTT. Translation gives CASSQGTFDRGTEAFF.

The chain uses TRBV14 and TRBJ1-6; 7 bases align to TRBD1. The germline gives CDR1 SGHDN, CDR2 FVKESK. V gave up 5 bases and J gave up 9 bases; unmatched junction bases: 4. The CDR3 runs 13 residues. For the CDR3, the DNA is TGTGCCAGCAGCTACAGGGGAGGTTCACCCCTCCACTTT. Translated, it gives CASSYRGGSPLHF.

This rearrangement joins TRBV7-9 to TRBJ1-1; 9 nucleotides match TRBD1. V dropped 1 base and J dropped 11; count of bases not matched to a gene: 2. CDR1 SEHNR and CDR2 FQNEAQ come from the germline V gene (reference sequence). The CDR3 totals 12 residues. The CDR3 loop reads CASSLDRGLAFF. DNA for the CDR3: TGTGCCAGCAGCTTAGACAGGGGGCTTGCTTTCTTT.

The chain employs TRBV27 and TRBJ2-7; 9 nucleotides align to TRBD1. The germline V gene encodes CDR1 MNHEY and CDR2 SMNVEV (reference sequence). The trim removed 2 bases at V and 4 bases at J, leaving 9 bases unmatched. This CDR3 spans 16 amino acids. This chain's CDR3 is CASSLIGTGYRYEQYF. CDR3 coding DNA: TGTGCCAGCAGTTTAATTGGGACAGGGTATCGGTACGAGCAGTACTTC.

The V and J genes are TRBV19 and TRBJ1-2; D is unresolved. Trimming pared 4 bases from V and 6 bases from J, leaving 12 bases between. CDR3 length: 13 residues. CDR1 is LNHDA, CDR2 SQIVND, per germline (reference sequence). Written as DNA, the CDR3 is TGTGCCAGTAGTAACGATCGGAGGGATGGCTACACCTTC. Protein: CASSNDRRDGYTF.

V usage is TRBV5-6 and J usage is TRBJ1-4, with unresolved D. Germline V gene sequence: CDR1 SGHDT, CDR2 YYEEEE. The CDR3 is 12 residues long. V lost 3 bases and J 10 bases, leaving 10 bases between the germline ends. The CDR3 sequence is CASSSRSLKLFF. The CDR3, as DNA: TGTGCCAGCAGCTCACGTAGCCTAAAACTGTTTTTT. The full variable domain, with the rest looked up from reference TRBV5-6 and TRBJ1-4, is DAGVTQSPTHLIKTRGQQVTLRCSPKSGHDTVSWYQQALGQGPQFIFQYYEEEERQRGNFPDRFSGHQFPNYSSELNVNALLLGDSALYLCASSSRSLKLFFGSGTQLSVL.